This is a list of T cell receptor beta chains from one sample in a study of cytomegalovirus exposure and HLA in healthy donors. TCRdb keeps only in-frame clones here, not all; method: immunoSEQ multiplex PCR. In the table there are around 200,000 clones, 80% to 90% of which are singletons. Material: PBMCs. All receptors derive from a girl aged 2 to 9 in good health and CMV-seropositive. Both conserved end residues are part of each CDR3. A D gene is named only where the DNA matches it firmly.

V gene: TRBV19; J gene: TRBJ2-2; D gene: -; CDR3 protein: CGVTGLAGELFF
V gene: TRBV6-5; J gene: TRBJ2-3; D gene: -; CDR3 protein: CASSYSRSTDTQYF
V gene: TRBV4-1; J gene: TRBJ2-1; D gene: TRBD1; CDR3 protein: CASSQGQGLGSYNEQFF
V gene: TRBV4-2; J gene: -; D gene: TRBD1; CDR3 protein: CASSHPGQANREQYF
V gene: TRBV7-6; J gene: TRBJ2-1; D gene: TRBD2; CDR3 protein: CASSRPGLGGRGEQFF
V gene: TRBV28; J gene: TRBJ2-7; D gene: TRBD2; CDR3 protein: CASSLLIGGGSSYEQYF
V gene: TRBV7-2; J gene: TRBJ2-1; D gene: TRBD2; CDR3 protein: CASSRLAGGLGEQFF
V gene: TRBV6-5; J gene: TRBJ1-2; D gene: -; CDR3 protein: CASSSSLGAYGYTF
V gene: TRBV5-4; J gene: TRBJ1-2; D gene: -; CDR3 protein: CASSFRGNYGYTF
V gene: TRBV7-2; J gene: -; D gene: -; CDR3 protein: CASSLVRGYEQYF
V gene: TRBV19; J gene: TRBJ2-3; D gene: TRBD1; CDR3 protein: CASRNPGQATDTQYF
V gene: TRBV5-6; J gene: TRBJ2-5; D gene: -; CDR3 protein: CASSLGGIEETQYF
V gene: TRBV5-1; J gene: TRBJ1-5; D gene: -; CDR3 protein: CASSWGVDQPQHF
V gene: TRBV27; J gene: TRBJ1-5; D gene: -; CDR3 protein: CASRLAAHQPQHF
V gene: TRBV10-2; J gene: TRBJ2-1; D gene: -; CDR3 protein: CASSEFNTGDRGQFF
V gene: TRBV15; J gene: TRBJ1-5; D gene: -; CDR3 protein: CATSRSGINNQPQHF
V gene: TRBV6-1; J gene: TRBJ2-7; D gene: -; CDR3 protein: CASSEAVEGSYEQYF
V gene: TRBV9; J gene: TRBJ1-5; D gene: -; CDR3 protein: CASSPDGDYNQPQHF
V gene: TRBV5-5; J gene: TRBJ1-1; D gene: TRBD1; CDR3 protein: CASSFTGGDTEAFF
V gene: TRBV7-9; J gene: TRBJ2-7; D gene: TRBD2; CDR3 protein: CASSPSGFYEQYF
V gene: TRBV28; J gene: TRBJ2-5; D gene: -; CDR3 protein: CASSTRQVGRGTQYF
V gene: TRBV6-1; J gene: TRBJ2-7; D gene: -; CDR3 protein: CASSEPGLYEQYF
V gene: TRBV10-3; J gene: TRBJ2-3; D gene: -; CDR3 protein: CAISLGLTDTQYF